The source of this T cell receptor (beta chain) is a study of blood T cell repertoires in COVID-19. As for the study in general: Sources were T cells, B-cell-depleted T cells, or PBMCs; the material itself was cDNA or gDNA.

Trimming cost V 4 bases and J 3 bases; bases outside gene matches: 7. The CDR3 is 15 residues long. Germline V gene data show CDR1 as MGHDK and CDR2 as SYGVNS. Profiled with immunoSEQ multiplex PCR; TCRdb holds only in-frame clones, not every one. The sample includes roughly 570,000 clones, about 89% of them seen just once. This clonotype originated in a woman between 50 and 59 years old with COVID-19, enrolled during active disease. Sequencing was carried out using peripheral blood. V and J are TRBV25-1 and TRBJ1-1; 8 positions match TRBD1. CDR3 in amino acids: CASSVQTGADTEAFF. DNA of the CDR3: TGTGCCAGCAGTGTTCAGACAGGGGCGGACACTGAAGCTTTCTTT.